This T cell receptor beta chain stems from a study of blood T cell repertoires in COVID-19. Study-wide background: Samples representing acute and convalescent COVID-19 were sourced from the United States, Italy and Spain. The analysed material was cDNA or gDNA that came from T cells, B-cell-depleted T cells, or PBMCs.

CDR1 MNHEY and CDR2 SMNVEV come from the germline V gene (reference sequence). There are 16 residues in the CDR3. The ends were cut back, 5 bases at V and 5 bases at J, with 18 bases in the middle. Original handling: Estimation of nucleated cell counts relied on the amplification of reference gene primers. TCRdb's table, derived via immunoSEQ multiplex PCR, lists solely in-frame clones and lacks some. From that table come the V and J calls and clone size; the DNA was used to work out D and trimming. The data hold about 190,000 clones, with about 84% observed a single time. The specimen sequenced was peripheral blood. The chain has TRBV27 and TRBJ1-4, with D maybe TRBD1 (5 bases). This TCR came from a woman aged 25 to 45 with acute or convalescent COVID-19. DNA of the CDR3: TGTGCCAGCAGTATTGGTTTGCGGGAGGGGAATGAAAAACTGTTTTTT. Its translation is CASSIGLREGNEKLFF.